This TCR beta chain was retrieved from a study of shared clonotypes between healthy human individuals. A remark on this clone: What it binds is not known.

Assay used: immunoSEQ multiplex PCR; TCRdb lists only in-frame clones, some missing. The repertoire holds about 1,900,000 clones, approximately 94% seen once, with more than 0.9% in the top ten. General study results and limits: Naive CD4 clonotypes overlapped across several donors at roughly 4.5%.

CD45RO-negative cells were positively selected for CCR7, leaving out terminally differentiated effector memory CD45RA+ cells. Germline lookup yields CDR1 SGHAT and CDR2 FQDESV (reference sequence). Losses at the gene ends were 4 bases for V and 2 bases for J; bases not matched to a gene: 11. This CDR3 contains 16 residues. The V and J genes are TRBV11-1 and TRBJ2-7; 7 bases line up with TRBD2. This receptor was taken from a man aged 18-30 years in good health. The sequencing input was naive CD8+ T cells sorted from blood. This chain's CDR3 is CASSSWGGLHPYEQYF. The DNA of the CDR3 is TGTGCCAGCAGCTCGTGGGGGGGACTACATCCCTACGAGCAGTACTTC.